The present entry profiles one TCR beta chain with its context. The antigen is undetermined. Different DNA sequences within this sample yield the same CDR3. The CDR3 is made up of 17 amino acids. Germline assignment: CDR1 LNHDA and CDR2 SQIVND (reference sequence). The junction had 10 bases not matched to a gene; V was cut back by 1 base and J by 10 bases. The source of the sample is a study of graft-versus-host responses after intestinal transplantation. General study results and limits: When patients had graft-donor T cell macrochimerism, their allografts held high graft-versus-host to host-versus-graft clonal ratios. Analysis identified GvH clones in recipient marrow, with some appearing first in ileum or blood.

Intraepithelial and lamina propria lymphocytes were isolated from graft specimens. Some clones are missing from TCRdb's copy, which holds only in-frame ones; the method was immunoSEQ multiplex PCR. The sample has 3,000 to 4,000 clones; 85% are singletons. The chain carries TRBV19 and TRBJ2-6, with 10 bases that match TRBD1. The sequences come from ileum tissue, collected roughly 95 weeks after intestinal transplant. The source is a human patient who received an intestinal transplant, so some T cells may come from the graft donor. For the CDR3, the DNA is TGTGCCAGTAGTATAGGACAGGGGGCGTCTAGGCGGAACGTCCTGACTTTC. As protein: CASSIGQGASRRNVLTF.